This T cell receptor beta chain was found in a study of blood T cell repertoires in COVID-19. Study at large: The United States, Italy and Spain provided the acute and convalescent COVID-19 samples. Sources were T cells, B-cell-depleted T cells, or PBMCs; the material itself was cDNA or gDNA.

V was pared by 3 bases and J by 1 base, with 9 bases between. Germline loops: CDR1 DFQATT, CDR2 SNEGSKA (reference sequence). This CDR3 region has 13 residues. The method was immunoSEQ multiplex PCR; TCRdb's version includes in-frame clones alone and lacks a portion of them. This table has more than 90,000 clones, 82% appearing once. Sequenced sample: peripheral blood. This receptor was taken from a man at least 80 years old with acute or convalescent COVID-19. The chain couples TRBV20-1 to TRBJ1-1; possible D gene TRBD1, 5 bases. The CDR3 region is CSASRGGNTEAFF. In nucleotides, the CDR3 is TGCAGTGCTAGTCGGGGGGGGAACACTGAAGCTTTCTTT.